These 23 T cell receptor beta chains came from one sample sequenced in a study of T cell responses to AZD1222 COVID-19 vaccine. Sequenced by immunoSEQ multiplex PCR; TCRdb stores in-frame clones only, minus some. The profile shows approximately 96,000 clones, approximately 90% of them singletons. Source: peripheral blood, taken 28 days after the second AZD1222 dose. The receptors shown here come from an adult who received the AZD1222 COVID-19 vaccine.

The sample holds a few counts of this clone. Here the CDR3 reads CASSSRGLVPEESEEKLFF. CDR3 nucleotide sequence: TGTGCCAGCAGCTCGAGGGGGCTCGTACCTGAGGAATCTGAAGAAAAACTGTTTTTT. The chain recombines TRBV9 with TRBJ1-4, with 7 bases fitting TRBD1. The length of the CDR3 is 19 residues. Germline CDR1 is SGDLS and CDR2 is YYNGEE. Losses at the gene ends were 4 bases for V and 8 bases for J; bases not matched to a gene: 23. The full variable domain, rest sourced from reference TRBV9 and TRBJ1-4, is DSGVTQTPKHLITATGQRVTLRCSPRSGDLSVYWYQQSLDQGLQFLIQYYNGEERAKGNILERFSAQQFPDLHSELNLSSLELGDSALYFCASSSRGLVPEESEEKLFFGSGTQLSVL.

The CDR3 loop reads CASSSGVIRETQYF. The CDR3 DNA reads as TGCGCCAGCAGCTCGGGGGTCATCCGGGAGACCCAGTACTTC. The chain combines TRBV10-1 with TRBJ2-5; the D gene is possibly TRBD2 (6 bases). Looked up from germline, CDR1 is WNHNN and CDR2 is SYGVQD (reference sequence). V was pared by 6 bases and J by 5 bases, with 16 bases between. This CDR3 contains 14 residues.

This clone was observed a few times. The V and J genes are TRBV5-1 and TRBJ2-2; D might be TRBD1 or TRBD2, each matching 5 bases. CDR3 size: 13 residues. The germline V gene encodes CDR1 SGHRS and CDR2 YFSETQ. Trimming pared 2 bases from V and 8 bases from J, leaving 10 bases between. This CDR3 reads CASSFVGDGELFF. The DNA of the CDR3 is TGCGCCAGCAGCTTCGTGGGGGATGGGGAGCTGTTTTTT.

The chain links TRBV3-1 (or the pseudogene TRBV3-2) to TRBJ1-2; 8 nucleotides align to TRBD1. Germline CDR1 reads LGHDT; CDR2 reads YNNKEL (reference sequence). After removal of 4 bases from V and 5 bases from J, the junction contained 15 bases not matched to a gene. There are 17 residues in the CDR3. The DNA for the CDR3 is TGTGCCAGCAGCCCACCGGACAGGGCCCGAGGTGCGTATGGCTACACCTTC. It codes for CASSPPDRARGAYGYTF.

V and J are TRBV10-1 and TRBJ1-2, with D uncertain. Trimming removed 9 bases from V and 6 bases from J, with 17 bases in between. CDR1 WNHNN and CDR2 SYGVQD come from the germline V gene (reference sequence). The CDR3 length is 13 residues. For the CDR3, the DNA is TGCGCCAGTTCGACAACCCGGGAGGATGGCTACACCTTC. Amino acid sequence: CASSTTREDGYTF.

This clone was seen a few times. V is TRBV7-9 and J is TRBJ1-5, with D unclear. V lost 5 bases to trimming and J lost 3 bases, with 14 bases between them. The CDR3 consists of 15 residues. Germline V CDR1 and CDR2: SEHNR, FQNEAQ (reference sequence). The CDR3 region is CASSPGRSPNQPQHF. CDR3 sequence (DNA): TGTGCCAGCAGCCCTGGCCGGAGCCCCAATCAGCCCCAGCATTTT. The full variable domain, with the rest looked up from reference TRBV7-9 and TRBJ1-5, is DTGVSQNPRHKITKRGQNVTFRCDPISEHNRLYWYRQTLGQGPEFLTYFQNEAQLEKSRLLSDRFSAERPKGSFSTLEIQRTEQGDSAMYLCASSPGRSPNQPQHFGDGTRLSIL.

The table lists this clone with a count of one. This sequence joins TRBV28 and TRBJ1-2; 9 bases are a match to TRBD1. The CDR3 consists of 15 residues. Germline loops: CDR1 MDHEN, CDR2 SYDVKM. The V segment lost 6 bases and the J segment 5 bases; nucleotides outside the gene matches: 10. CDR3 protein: CASSPARDREYGYTF. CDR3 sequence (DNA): TGTGCCAGCAGCCCTGCCCGGGACAGGGAATATGGCTACACCTTC.

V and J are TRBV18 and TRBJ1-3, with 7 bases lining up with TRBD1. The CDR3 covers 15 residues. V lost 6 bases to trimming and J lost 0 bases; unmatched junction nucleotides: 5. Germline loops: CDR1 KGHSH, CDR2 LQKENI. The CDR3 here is CASSPGQLSGNTIYF. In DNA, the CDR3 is TGTGCCAGCTCCCCGGGACAGCTCTCTGGAAACACCATATATTTT.

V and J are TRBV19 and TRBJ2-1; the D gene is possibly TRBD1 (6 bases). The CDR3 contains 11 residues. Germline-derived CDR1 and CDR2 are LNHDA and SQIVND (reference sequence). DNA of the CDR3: TGTGCTCCAGGGGTAGCGAATGAGCAGTTCTTC. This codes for CAPGVANEQFF. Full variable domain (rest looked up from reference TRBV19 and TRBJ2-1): DGGITQSPKYLFRKEGQNVTLSCEQNLNHDAMYWYRQDPGQGLRLIYYSQIVNDFQKGDIAEGYSVSREKKESFPLTVTSAQKNPTAFYLCAPGVANEQFFGPGTRLTVL.

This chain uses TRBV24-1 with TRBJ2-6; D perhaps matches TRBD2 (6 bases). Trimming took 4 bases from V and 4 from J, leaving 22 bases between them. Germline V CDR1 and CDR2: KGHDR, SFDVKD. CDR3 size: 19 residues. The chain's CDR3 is CATSDPFGQGLSGANVLTF. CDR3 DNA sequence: TGTGCCACCAGTGACCCTTTTGGGCAGGGACTGTCAGGGGCCAACGTCCTGACTTTC.

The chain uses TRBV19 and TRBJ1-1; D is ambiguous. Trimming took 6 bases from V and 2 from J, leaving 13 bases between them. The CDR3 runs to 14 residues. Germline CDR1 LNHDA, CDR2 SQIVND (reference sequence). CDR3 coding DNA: TGTGCCAGTAGCCCTCCCGGGCGAAACACTGAAGCTTTCTTT. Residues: CASSPPGRNTEAFF.

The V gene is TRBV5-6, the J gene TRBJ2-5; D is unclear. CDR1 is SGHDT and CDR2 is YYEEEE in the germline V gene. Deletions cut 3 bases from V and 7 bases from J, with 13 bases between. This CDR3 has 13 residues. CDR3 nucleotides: TGTGCCAGCAGCTCTGGTCCCATCGCGACCCAGTACTTC. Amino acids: CASSSGPIATQYF.

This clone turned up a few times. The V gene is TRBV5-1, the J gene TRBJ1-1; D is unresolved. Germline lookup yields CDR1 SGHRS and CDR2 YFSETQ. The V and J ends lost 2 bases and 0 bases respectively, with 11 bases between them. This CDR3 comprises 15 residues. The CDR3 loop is CASSLVRTLNTEAFF. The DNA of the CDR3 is TGCGCCAGCAGCTTAGTCCGGACCTTGAACACTGAAGCTTTCTTT.

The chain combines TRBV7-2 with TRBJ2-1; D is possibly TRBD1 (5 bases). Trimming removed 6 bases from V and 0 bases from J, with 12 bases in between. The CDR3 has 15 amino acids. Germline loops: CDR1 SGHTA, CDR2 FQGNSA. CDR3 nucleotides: TGTGCCAGCAGTCAGACAGCTAGCTCCTACAATGAGCAGTTCTTC. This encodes CASSQTASSYNEQFF.

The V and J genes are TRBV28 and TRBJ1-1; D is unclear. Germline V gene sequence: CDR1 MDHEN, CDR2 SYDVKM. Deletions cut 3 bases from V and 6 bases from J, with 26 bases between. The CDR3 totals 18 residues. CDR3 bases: TGTGCCAGCAGTTTCCGTTCTTGGCGGAAAAGTACTAGGGCTGAAGCTTTCTTT. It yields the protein CASSFRSWRKSTRAEAFF. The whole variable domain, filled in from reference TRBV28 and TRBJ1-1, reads DVKVTQSSRYLVKRTGEKVFLECVQDMDHENMFWYRQDPGLGLRLIYFSYDVKMKEKGDIPEGYSVSREKKERFSLILESASTNQTSMYLCASSFRSWRKSTRAEAFFGQGTRLTVV.

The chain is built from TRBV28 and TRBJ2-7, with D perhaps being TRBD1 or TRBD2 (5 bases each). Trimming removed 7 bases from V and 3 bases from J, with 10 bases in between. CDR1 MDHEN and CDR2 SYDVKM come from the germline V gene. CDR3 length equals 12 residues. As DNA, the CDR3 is TGTGCCAGCACGGGGCTTAGCTACGAGCAGTACTTC. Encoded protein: CASTGLSYEQYF.

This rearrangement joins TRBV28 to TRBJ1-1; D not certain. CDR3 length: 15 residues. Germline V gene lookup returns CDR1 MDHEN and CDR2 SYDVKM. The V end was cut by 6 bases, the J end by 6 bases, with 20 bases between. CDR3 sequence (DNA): TGTGCCAGCAGACCTCAGCGGGCTGCTGGCGCTGAAGCTTTCTTT. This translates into CASRPQRAAGAEAFF.

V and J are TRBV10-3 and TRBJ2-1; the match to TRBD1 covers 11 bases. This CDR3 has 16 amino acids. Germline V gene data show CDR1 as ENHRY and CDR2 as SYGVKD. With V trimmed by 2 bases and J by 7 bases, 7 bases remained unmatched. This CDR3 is CAISEPGQGGENEQFF. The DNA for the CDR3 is TGTGCCATCAGTGAGCCGGGACAGGGGGGAGAGAATGAGCAGTTCTTC.

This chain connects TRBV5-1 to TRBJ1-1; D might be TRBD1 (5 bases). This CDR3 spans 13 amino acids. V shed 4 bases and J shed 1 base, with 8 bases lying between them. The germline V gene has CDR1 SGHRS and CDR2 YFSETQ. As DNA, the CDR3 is TGCGCCAGCAGCGTCGGGGGGAACACTGAAGCTTTCTTT. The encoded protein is CASSVGGNTEAFF.

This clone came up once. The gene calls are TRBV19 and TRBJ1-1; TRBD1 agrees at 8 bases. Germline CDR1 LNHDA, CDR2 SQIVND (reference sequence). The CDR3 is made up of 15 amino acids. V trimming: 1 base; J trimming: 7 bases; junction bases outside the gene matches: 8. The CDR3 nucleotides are TGTGCCAGTAGTATAGCAGGGGGCTGGATGGGTGAAGCTTTCTTT. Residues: CASSIAGGWMGEAFF. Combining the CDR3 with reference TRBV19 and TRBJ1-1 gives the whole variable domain DGGITQSPKYLFRKEGQNVTLSCEQNLNHDAMYWYRQDPGQGLRLIYYSQIVNDFQKGDIAEGYSVSREKKESFPLTVTSAQKNPTAFYLCASSIAGGWMGEAFFGQGTRLTVV.

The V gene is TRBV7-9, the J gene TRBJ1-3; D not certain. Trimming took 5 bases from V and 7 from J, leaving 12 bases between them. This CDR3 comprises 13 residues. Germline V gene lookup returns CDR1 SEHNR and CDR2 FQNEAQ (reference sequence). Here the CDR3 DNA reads TGTGCCAGCAGCCTCGAGGCGCGGAACACCATATATTTT. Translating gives CASSLEARNTIYF.

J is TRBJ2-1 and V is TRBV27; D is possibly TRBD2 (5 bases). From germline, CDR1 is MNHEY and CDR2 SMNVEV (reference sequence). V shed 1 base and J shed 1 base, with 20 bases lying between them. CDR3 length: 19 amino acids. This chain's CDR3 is CASSLYGTRAPGSYNEQFF. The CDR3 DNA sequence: TGTGCCAGCAGTTTATATGGTACCCGGGCCCCGGGGTCCTACAATGAGCAGTTCTTC.

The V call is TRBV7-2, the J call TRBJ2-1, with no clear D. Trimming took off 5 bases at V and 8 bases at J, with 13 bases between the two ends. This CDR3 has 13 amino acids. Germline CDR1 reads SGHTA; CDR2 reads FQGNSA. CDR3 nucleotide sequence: TGTGCCAGCAGCCCACCCCCTTTGCATGAGCAGTTCTTC. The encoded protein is CASSPPPLHEQFF.